This record concerns one T cell receptor beta chain sequence. This record belongs to a study of blood T cell repertoires in COVID-19. Background on the study: Italy, Spain and the United States were the sources of the convalescent and acute COVID-19 samples. T cells, B-cell-depleted T cells, or PBMCs supplied cDNA or gDNA.

The CDR3 spans 14 residues. Trimming at V came to 0 bases and at J to 8 bases, leaving 6 bases not matched to a gene. Germline CDR1 SGHAT, CDR2 FQNNGV. This table comes from immunoSEQ multiplex PCR, and its TCRdb copy is limited to in-frame clones, with some not included. This sample has about 490,000 clones, with 80% to 90% found just once. The TCR originated in a human donor in a cohort sampled during active COVID-19. The genes are TRBV11-2 and TRBJ2-5, with 7 bases aligning to TRBD1. The sample taken for sequencing was peripheral blood. This chain's CDR3 is CASSLDPQGVTQYF. As DNA, the CDR3 is TGTGCCAGCAGCTTAGATCCTCAGGGGGTTACCCAGTACTTC.